The 23 T cell receptor beta chains presented below share a single source sample, sequenced in a study of cytomegalovirus exposure and HLA in healthy donors. The study ran its PCR with 60 Vbeta and 13 Jbeta primers. Method: immunoSEQ multiplex PCR; TCRdb's copy keeps in-frame clones and lacks some. The table has more than 85,000 clones, about two thirds seen once. The sample comprised PBMCs. The receptor set was obtained from a female donor in good health and CMV-seronegative.

This clone was observed a few times. The rearrangement joins TRBV5-6 to TRBJ2-2; 8 nucleotides line up with TRBD1. This CDR3 contains 15 residues. Losses at the gene ends were 2 bases for V and 6 bases for J; bases not matched to a gene: 6. Germline loops: CDR1 SGHDT, CDR2 YYEEEE. The CDR3 is CASSFGSQGAGELFF. CDR3 nucleotides: TGTGCCAGCAGCTTCGGCTCACAGGGGGCCGGGGAGCTGTTTTTT.

A remark on this clone: One junction end does not reproduce the germline sequence, and a read error may be involved. The chain couples TRBV7-7 to TRBJ2-5, with 10 bases that match TRBD1. The CDR3 totals 16 residues. Germline CDR1 reads SSHAT; CDR2 reads FNYEAQ (reference sequence). The CDR3 nucleotides read TGTGCTAGCAGCTTCGCGACAGGGGGCGATTCGGAGACCCAGTACTTC. It encodes CASSFATGGDSETQYF.

The chain has TRBV15 and TRBJ2-5; tentative D call: TRBD1 (6 bases). The J call may be faulty, since TRBJ2-7 better matches the DNA end. Germline V gene lookup returns CDR1 LNHNV and CDR2 YYDKDF (reference sequence). The CDR3 loop spans 14 amino acids. CDR3 sequence reads: CATSRGRGNYEQYF. The CDR3 DNA reads as TGTGCCACCAGCAGAGGTAGGGGGAACTACGAGCAGTACTTC.

The V and J genes are TRBV11-2 and TRBJ1-4; 7 bases align to TRBD1. Germline assignment: CDR1 SGHAT and CDR2 FQNNGV. J gave up 4 bases and V 5 bases, and 4 bases lay outside the gene matches. This CDR3 region has 14 residues. CDR3 nucleotides: TGTGCCAGCAGCACAGGGGCGGGTAATGAAAAACTGTTTTTT. Its protein is CASSTGAGNEKLFF.

CDR3 DNA: TGTGCCAGCAGTGAGGGGGGGTTCGCCAATCAGCCCCAGCATTTT. This encodes CASSEGGFANQPQHF. The V gene is TRBV25-1, the J gene TRBJ1-5; D is possibly TRBD1 (5 bases). The CDR3 loop spans 15 amino acids. V dropped 3 bases and J dropped 3 bases, with 12 bases sitting between them. The germline gives CDR1 MGHDK, CDR2 SYGVNS. The full variable domain, its missing parts supplied by reference TRBV25-1 and TRBJ1-5, is EADIYQTPRYLVIGTGKKITLECSQTMGHDKMYWYQQDPGMELHLIHYSYGVNSTEKGDLSSESTVSRIRTEHFPLTLESARPSHTSQYLCASSEGGFANQPQHFGDGTRLSIL.

The chain uses TRBV27 and TRBJ2-7; no firm D call. The V and J ends lost 4 bases and 0 bases respectively, with 10 bases between them. The V gene's germline CDR1 is MNHEY and CDR2 SMNVEV (reference sequence). The CDR3 is made up of 14 amino acids. The CDR3 bases are TGTGCCAGCAGTTGGGCCGGTCCCTCCTACGAGCAGTACTTC. Its protein product is CASSWAGPSYEQYF.

The rearrangement uses TRBV10-3 and TRBJ1-2; possibly TRBD1 for D (6 bases). The CDR3 is made up of 15 amino acids. V was trimmed by 7 bases and J by 5 bases, leaving 20 bases between them. Germline loops: CDR1 ENHRY, CDR2 SYGVKD. In DNA form, the CDR3 reads TGTGCCATCATCCCTAGGCCGGACAGCGAGTATGGCTACACCTTC. Translating gives CAIIPRPDSEYGYTF.

The chain joins TRBV25-1 to TRBJ2-7, with a weak D call TRBD2 (7 bases). The germline V gene encodes CDR1 MGHDK and CDR2 SYGVNS. The CDR3 consists of 17 residues. The V and J ends lost 4 bases and 5 bases respectively, with 24 bases between them. The CDR3 loop reads CASSGPLGGDTGHEQYF. In DNA form, the CDR3 reads TGTGCCAGCAGTGGACCCCTAGGGGGGGACACGGGGCACGAGCAGTACTTC.

The genes are TRBV29-1 and TRBJ2-7, with D possibly matching TRBD1 (6 bases). This CDR3 has 13 amino acids. V was shortened by 0 bases and J by 4 bases, with 10 bases between the two germline ends. From germline, CDR1 is SQVTM and CDR2 ANQGSEA. Written as DNA, the CDR3 is TGCAGCGTTGAAGATGGGACACAATACGAGCAGTACTTC. This gives the protein CSVEDGTQYEQYF.

This chain uses TRBV19 with TRBJ1-5; D might be TRBD1 (5 bases). This CDR3 is 15 amino acids long. V was shortened by 3 bases and J by 2 bases, with 11 bases between the two germline ends. Per the germline V gene, CDR1 is LNHDA and CDR2 is SQIVND (reference sequence). The CDR3: CASSMGLWGNQPQHF. CDR3 nucleotides: TGTGCCAGTAGTATGGGGCTTTGGGGCAATCAGCCCCAGCATTTT.

This chain uses TRBV5-1 with TRBJ2-7; 7 bases are shared with TRBD1. V shed 0 bases, J shed 2 bases, and the junction held 8 bases outside the gene matches. The CDR3 extends over 16 amino acids. Germline V gene lookup returns CDR1 SGHRS and CDR2 YFSETQ. DNA of the CDR3: TGCGCCAGCAGCTTGGGGGCTTTTACAGGGGCCTACGAGCAGTACTTC. As protein: CASSLGAFTGAYEQYF.

This rearrangement joins TRBV27 to TRBJ1-4; possibly TRBD1 for D (6 bases). The CDR3 length is 17 residues. In germline, CDR1 is MNHEY, CDR2 SMNVEV (reference sequence). V lost 6 bases, J lost 0 bases, and 17 bases lay in between. The CDR3 loop is CASSPRGTSTTNEKLFF. Written as DNA, the CDR3 is TGTGCCAGCAGCCCGAGGGGGACGAGTACAACTAATGAAAAACTGTTTTTT. The whole variable domain, filled in from reference TRBV27 and TRBJ1-4, reads EAQVTQNPRYLITVTGKKLTVTCSQNMNHEYMSWYRQDPGLGLRQIYYSMNVEVTDKGDVPEGYKVSRKEKRNFPLILESPSPNQTSLYFCASSPRGTSTTNEKLFFGSGTQLSVL.

V and J are TRBV7-8 and TRBJ2-7, with D possibly TRBD1 on 6 matching bases. V lost 5 bases to trimming and J lost 4 bases, with 15 bases between them. From germline, CDR1 is SGHVS and CDR2 FQNEAQ. This CDR3 has 14 amino acids. CDR3 bases: TGTGCCAGCAGCCCTGAAGGGGGTAGATACGAGCAGTACTTC. Its protein is CASSPEGGRYEQYF.

The chain links TRBV7-8 to TRBJ2-7; no clear D gene. Trimming pared 5 bases from V and 4 bases from J, leaving 6 bases between. The CDR3 has 11 amino acids. CDR1 and CDR2 from the germline V gene are SGHVS and FQNEAQ. The CDR3 region is CASSPGYEQYF. Here the CDR3 DNA reads TGTGCCAGCAGCCCCGGGTACGAGCAGTACTTC.

This rearrangement joins TRBV5-8 to TRBJ1-5, with TRBD1 matching over 7 bases. The trim removed 1 base at V and 5 bases at J, leaving 0 bases unmatched. The V gene's germline CDR1 is SGHTS and CDR2 YDEGEE. This CDR3 has 13 amino acids. The CDR3 spells CASSLQGDQPQHF. The CDR3 DNA sequence: TGTGCCAGCAGCTTGCAGGGGGATCAGCCCCAGCATTTT.

This sequence joins TRBV4-3 and TRBJ1-4, with D unclear. The germline V gene encodes CDR1 LGHNA and CDR2 YSLEER. This CDR3 has 20 amino acids. Trimming took 2 bases from V and 0 from J, leaving 22 bases between them. The DNA of the CDR3 is TGCGCCAGCAGCCAATCGATTGGGCGGGGAGGAATGGCAACTAATGAAAAACTGTTTTTT. Amino acids: CASSQSIGRGGMATNEKLFF.

The genes are TRBV19 and TRBJ2-2, with 9 bases lining up with TRBD2. V shed 1 base and J 5 bases; nucleotides not matched to a gene: 2. Germline values: CDR1 LNHDA, CDR2 SQIVND (reference sequence). CDR3 length equals 15 residues. The CDR3 sequence: CASSIGLAGTGELFF. In nucleotides, the CDR3 is TGTGCCAGTAGTATAGGTCTAGCGGGGACCGGGGAGCTGTTTTTT.

Of note for this clone: Distinct nucleotide sequences in the sample also encode this CDR3. V and J are TRBV11-3 and TRBJ2-1; D not resolved. Trimming took off 1 base at V and 3 bases at J, with 4 bases between the two ends. The CDR3 totals 13 residues. Germline CDR1 is SGHNT and CDR2 is YENEEA. CDR3 nucleotides: TGTGCCAGCAGCTTAGGGCTCTACAATGAGCAGTTCTTC. Residues: CASSLGLYNEQFF.

This clone was seen only a few times. The chain links TRBV13 to TRBJ2-5; TRBD1 matches 8 bases. Looked up from germline, CDR1 is PRHDT and CDR2 is FYEKMQ (reference sequence). This CDR3 contains 15 residues. V lost 6 bases and J lost 4; bases outside the gene matches: 10. The CDR3 DNA reads as TGTGCCAGCAGAAGGACAGGGTACCCATCAGAGACCCAGTACTTC. Its protein product is CASRRTGYPSETQYF.

This clone occurred a few times. The rearrangement links TRBV19 to TRBJ1-2; D is unresolved. The CDR3 spans 14 residues. Trimming removed 4 bases at V and 4 bases at J, with 13 bases between. Germline V gene data show CDR1 as LNHDA and CDR2 as SQIVND (reference sequence). The CDR3 bases are TGTGCCAGTAGTAGCCGCGGGGAAGTCTATGGCTACACCTTC. Its translation is CASSSRGEVYGYTF.

This rearrangement joins TRBV11-2 to TRBJ2-5; TRBD2 aligns across 10 bases. Trimming took 0 bases from V and 2 from J; bases not matched to a gene: 3. CDR3 length equals 16 residues. The germline V gene has CDR1 SGHAT and CDR2 FQNNGV. CDR3 region: CASSLDILAGQETQYF. The CDR3 coding sequence is TGTGCCAGCAGCTTAGATATACTAGCGGGGCAAGAGACCCAGTACTTC.

A few counts support this clone. The rearrangement uses TRBV6-5 and TRBJ2-6; D unresolved. The ends were cut back, 8 bases at V and 0 bases at J, with 5 bases in the middle. Germline assignment: CDR1 MNHEY and CDR2 SVGAGI. The CDR3 length is 13 residues. The CDR3 DNA is TGTGCCAGCCTAAGCTCTGGGGCCAACGTCCTGACTTTC. It codes for CASLSSGANVLTF.

The chain recombines TRBV5-1 with TRBJ2-7; 7 bases map to TRBD1. CDR3 length equals 15 residues. Germline CDR1 reads SGHRS; CDR2 reads YFSETQ. Trimming at V came to 3 bases and at J to 1 base, leaving 7 bases not matched to a gene. CDR3 residues: CASSSQGVNSYEQYF. CDR3 coding DNA: TGCGCCAGCAGCTCTCAGGGGGTGAATTCCTACGAGCAGTACTTC.